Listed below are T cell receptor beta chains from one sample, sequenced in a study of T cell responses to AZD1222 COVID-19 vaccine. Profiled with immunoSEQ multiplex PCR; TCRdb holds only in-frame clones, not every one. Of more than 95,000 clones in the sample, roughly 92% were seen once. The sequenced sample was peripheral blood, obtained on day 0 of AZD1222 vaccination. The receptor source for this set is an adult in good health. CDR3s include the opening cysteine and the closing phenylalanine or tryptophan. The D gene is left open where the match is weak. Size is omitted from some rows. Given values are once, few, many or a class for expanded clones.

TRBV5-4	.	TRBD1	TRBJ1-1	CASSPGQGVMNTEAFF	TGTGCCAGCAGCCCGGGCCAGGGGGTTATGAACACTGAAGCTTTCTTT
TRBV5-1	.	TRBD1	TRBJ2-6	CASSRDRVGSGANVLTF	TGCGCCAGCAGCAGGGACAGGGTTGGATCTGGGGCCAACGTCCTGACTTTC
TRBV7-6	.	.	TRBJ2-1	CASSLGGWGNEQFF	TGTGCCAGCAGCTTAGGGGGTTGGGGCAATGAGCAGTTCTTC
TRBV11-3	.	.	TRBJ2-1	CASTNPRLGGNEQFF	TGTGCCAGCACCAACCCCCGTTTAGGGGGAAATGAGCAGTTCTTC
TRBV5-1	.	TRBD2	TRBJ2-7	CASSQGLAAYYEQYF	TGCGCCAGCAGCCAAGGACTAGCGGCCTACTACGAGCAGTACTTC
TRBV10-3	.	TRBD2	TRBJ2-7	CAIRGLAGGEQYF	TGTGCCATCAGAGGACTAGCGGGAGGCGAGCAGTACTTC
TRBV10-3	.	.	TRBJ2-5	CAIRGPLPSETQYF	TGTGCCATCAGGGGCCCTCTCCCTTCGGAGACCCAGTACTTC
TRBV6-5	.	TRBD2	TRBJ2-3	CASSPTSGERDTQYF	TGTGCCAGCAGTCCGACTAGCGGAGAGAGAGATACGCAGTATTTT
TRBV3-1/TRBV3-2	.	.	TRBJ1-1	CASSQRPGLVNTEAFF	TGTGCCAGCAGCCAAAGGCCAGGGTTGGTGAACACTGAAGCTTTCTTT
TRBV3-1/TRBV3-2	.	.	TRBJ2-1	CASSSPLSSYNEQFF	TGTGCCAGCAGCTCTCCCCTTAGCTCCTACAATGAGCAGTTCTTC
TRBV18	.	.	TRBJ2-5	CASSPPGRVEETQYF	TGTGCCAGCTCACCACCGGGCAGGGTGGAAGAGACCCAGTACTTC
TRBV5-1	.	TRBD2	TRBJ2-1	CASSSGLAGGRYEQFF	TGCGCCAGCAGCTCCGGACTAGCGGGAGGTAGATACGAGCAGTTCTTC
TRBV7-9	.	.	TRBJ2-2	CASSLGRTGELFF	TGTGCCAGCAGCTTAGGCAGGACCGGGGAGCTGTTTTTT
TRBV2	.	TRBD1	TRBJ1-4	CASSLGQGDEKLFF	TGTGCCAGCAGCCTGGGACAGGGCGATGAAAAACTGTTTTTT
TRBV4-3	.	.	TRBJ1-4	CASSQERAQGFEKLFF	TGCGCCAGCAGCCAAGAACGGGCCCAGGGTTTCGAAAAACTGTTTTTT
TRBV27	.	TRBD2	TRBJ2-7	CASSLLAGVHEQYF	TGTGCCAGCAGTTTACTAGCGGGAGTCCACGAGCAGTACTTC
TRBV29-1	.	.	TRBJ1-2	CSVEQGYYGYTF	TGCAGCGTAGAACAGGGCTACTATGGCTACACCTTC
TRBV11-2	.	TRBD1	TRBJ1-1	CASSFAGQAGTEAFF	TGTGCCAGCAGCTTTGCGGGACAGGCCGGCACTGAAGCTTTCTTT
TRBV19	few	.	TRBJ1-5	CASSILDQPQHF	TGTGCCAGTAGTATATTAGATCAGCCCCAGCATTTT
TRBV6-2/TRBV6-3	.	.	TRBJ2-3	CASSYSSRATDTQYF	TGTGCCAGCAGTTACTCGAGCAGGGCCACAGATACGCAGTATTTT
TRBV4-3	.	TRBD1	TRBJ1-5	CASSRLQGPGQPQHF	TGCGCCAGCAGCCGCCTACAGGGGCCGGGACAGCCCCAGCATTTT
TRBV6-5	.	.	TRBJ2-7	CATRRTPAGEKEQYF	TGTGCCACTCGTCGAACCCCCGCCGGAGAGAAGGAGCAGTACTTC
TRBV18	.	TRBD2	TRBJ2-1	CASSWSGRAENEQFF	TGTGCCAGCTCGTGGAGCGGGAGGGCCGAAAATGAGCAGTTCTTC
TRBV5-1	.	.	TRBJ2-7	CASSLGHDNSYEQYF	TGCGCCAGCAGCTTGGGACACGACAACTCCTACGAGCAGTACTTC
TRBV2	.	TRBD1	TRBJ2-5	CASSEDRGPQETQYF	TGTGCCAGCAGTGAAGACAGGGGGCCTCAAGAGACCCAGTACTTC
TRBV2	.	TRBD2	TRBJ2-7	CASSTPGLRF	TGTGCCAGCAGTACTCCGGGACTAAGATTC
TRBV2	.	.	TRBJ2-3	CASSEYTDTQYF	TGTGCCAGCAGTGAGTACACAGATACGCAGTATTTT
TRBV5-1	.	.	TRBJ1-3	CASEIGREVGPTIYF	TGCGCCAGCGAGATCGGGCGGGAGGTAGGGCCCACAATATATTTT
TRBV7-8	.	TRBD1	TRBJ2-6	CASSPRGQSSGANVLTF	TGTGCCAGCAGCCCCAGGGGACAGAGCTCTGGGGCCAACGTCCTGACTTTC
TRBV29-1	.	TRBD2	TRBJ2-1	CSAATGLASYEQFF	TGCAGCGCAGCGACGGGACTAGCATCATATGAGCAGTTCTTC
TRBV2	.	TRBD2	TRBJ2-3	CASTRAGTIDTDTQYF	TGTGCCAGCACTCGTGCCGGGACTATCGACACAGATACGCAGTATTTT
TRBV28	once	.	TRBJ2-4	CATNGDLAKNIQYF	TGTGCCACCAACGGGGATCTGGCCAAAAACATTCAGTACTTC
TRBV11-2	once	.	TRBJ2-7	CASSPTQGSNEQYF	TGTGCCAGCAGCCCGACACAGGGTTCGAACGAGCAGTACTTC
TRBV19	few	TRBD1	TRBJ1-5	CASSRRTGTNQPQHF	TGTGCCAGTAGCCGACGGACAGGGACAAATCAGCCCCAGCATTTT
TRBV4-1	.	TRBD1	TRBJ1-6	CASSQAGQAHSPLHF	TGCGCCAGCAGCCAAGCCGGACAGGCTCATTCACCCCTCCACTTT
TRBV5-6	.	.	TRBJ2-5	CASSRTGLTQETQYF	TGTGCCAGCAGCCGCACAGGGCTAACCCAAGAGACCCAGTACTTC
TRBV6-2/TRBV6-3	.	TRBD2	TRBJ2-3	CASSRGTTTDTQYF	TGTGCCAGCAGTCGAGGGACTACCACAGATACGCAGTATTTT
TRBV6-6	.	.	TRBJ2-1	CASRTRGPYNEQFF	TGTGCCAGCAGAACCCGGGGCCCATACAATGAGCAGTTCTTC
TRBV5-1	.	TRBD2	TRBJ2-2	CASSTSGNTGELFF	TGCGCCAGTAGCACTAGCGGAAATACCGGGGAGCTGTTTTTT
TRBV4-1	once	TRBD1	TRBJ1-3	CASSQPLLTGPGNTIYF	TGCGCCAGCAGCCAACCCCTCCTGACAGGGCCGGGAAACACCATATATTTT
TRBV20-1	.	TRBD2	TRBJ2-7	CSASRMTSGVYEQYF	TGCAGTGCTAGTAGGATGACTAGCGGAGTCTACGAGCAGTACTTC
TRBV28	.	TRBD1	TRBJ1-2	CASSSTGVYGYTF	TGTGCCAGCAGTTCGACAGGGGTCTATGGCTACACCTTC
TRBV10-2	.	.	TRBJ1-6	CASSEPRQASSYNSPLHF	TGCGCCAGCAGTGAGCCGAGACAGGCGAGCTCCTATAATTCACCCCTCCACTTT
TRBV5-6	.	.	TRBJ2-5	CASSFRQLFQETQYF	TGTGCCAGCAGCTTCAGGCAGCTATTCCAAGAGACCCAGTACTTC
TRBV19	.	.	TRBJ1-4	CASRKTGSPRKLFF	TGTGCCAGTAGAAAGACAGGTTCACCTCGAAAACTGTTTTTT
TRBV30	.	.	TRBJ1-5	CAFSPYALSNQPQHF	TGTGCCTTCTCACCCTACGCATTGAGTAATCAGCCCCAGCATTTT